Presented here are 18 T cell receptor beta chains from one specimen sequenced in a study of T cell responses to AZD1222 COVID-19 vaccine (dated by TCRdb to the early 2020s). The time point label, as the study defines it: baseline before first vaccination. The library was prepared using the immunoSEQ multiplex PCR assay. The immuneACCESS repertoire file appears here via TCRdb, limited to in-frame rearrangements. These files lack a portion of the clones; in checked studies, under half of the deficit traces to unresolved V genes, and the cause of the others is not known. This sample comprises approximately 110,000 clones, roughly 87% of them detected only once. The biggest ten clones account for 9.8% of the sample. Sequencing used peripheral blood, obtained on day 0 of AZD1222 vaccination. These receptors came from an adult in good health.

This clone was found a few times. CDR3 loop: CASSLGGVHYEQYF. CDR3 in DNA: TGTGCCAGCAGCCTTGGTGGGGTTCACTACGAGCAGTACTTC. V and J are TRBV14 and TRBJ2-7, with D unresolved. In germline, CDR1 is SGHDN, CDR2 FVKESK. V gave up 4 bases and J gave up 3 bases, with 13 bases separating them. The CDR3 consists of 14 residues.

This clone was counted a few times. The chain employs TRBV6-6 and TRBJ1-4; D call uncertain. CDR1 is MNHNY, CDR2 SVGAGI, per germline (reference sequence). Deletions cut 6 bases from V and 6 bases from J, with 2 bases between. This CDR3 comprises 10 residues. The CDR3 is CASSHEKLFF. The CDR3 DNA reads as TGTGCCAGCAGCCATGAAAAACTGTTTTTT.

V is TRBV28 and J is TRBJ1-2; 7 bases map to TRBD1. The V gene's germline CDR1 is MDHEN and CDR2 SYDVKM. The CDR3 runs to 15 residues. The ends lost 4 bases at V and 2 bases at J; junction bases unmatched: 7. DNA of the CDR3: TGTGCCAGCAGTTCCCCCAGGGGGACCAACTATGGCTACACCTTC. Translation: CASSSPRGTNYGYTF.

The chain couples TRBV6-5 to TRBJ1-2, with unresolved D. The V and J ends lost 0 bases and 3 bases respectively, with 11 bases between them. The CDR3 consists of 15 residues. Germline-derived CDR1 and CDR2 are MNHEY and SVGAGI. CDR3 loop: CASSYSSALHYGYTF. For the CDR3, the DNA is TGTGCCAGCAGTTACTCGTCGGCCTTACACTATGGCTACACCTTC.

This rearrangement joins TRBV19 to TRBJ1-2; D remains unclear. Between the trimmed V and J ends, which lost 5 bases and 5 bases, there was a span of 12 bases. The CDR3 spans 13 residues. In germline, CDR1 is LNHDA, CDR2 SQIVND (reference sequence). The chain's CDR3 is CASSYGAGYGYTF. CDR3 nucleotides: TGTGCCAGTAGTTATGGCGCGGGATATGGCTACACCTTC. Supplemented by reference TRBV19 and TRBJ1-2, the full variable domain reads DGGITQSPKYLFRKEGQNVTLSCEQNLNHDAMYWYRQDPGQGLRLIYYSQIVNDFQKGDIAEGYSVSREKKESFPLTVTSAQKNPTAFYLCASSYGAGYGYTFGSGTRLTVV.

The chain joins TRBV4-2 to TRBJ1-5; weak D call: TRBD1 (6 bases). Germline lookup yields CDR1 LGHNA and CDR2 YNFKEQ. Trimming took 8 bases from V and 0 from J, leaving 14 bases between them. This CDR3 region has 15 residues. CDR3 region: CASSPQGGSNQPQHF. The CDR3, as DNA: TGTGCCAGCTCCCCACAGGGAGGTAGCAATCAGCCCCAGCATTTT.

The chain employs TRBV6-6 and TRBJ2-7; TRBD1 matches at 10 bases. With 4 bases clipped from V and 5 bases from J, the junction kept 8 bases outside the gene matches. From germline, CDR1 is MNHNY and CDR2 SVGAGI (reference sequence). The CDR3 is 15 amino acids. In nucleotides, the CDR3 is TGTGCCAGCAGTTCCCTGGGACAGGGGTGGCACGAGCAGTACTTC. Translation gives CASSSLGQGWHEQYF.

The chain carries TRBV27 and TRBJ2-7, with 7 bases matching TRBD2. The ends lost 3 bases at V and 4 bases at J; junction bases unmatched: 12. The germline V gene encodes CDR1 MNHEY and CDR2 SMNVEV (reference sequence). CDR3 length equals 16 residues. CDR3 residues: CASSFSGTNVGYEQYF. Here the CDR3 DNA reads TGTGCCAGCAGTTTTTCCGGGACTAACGTCGGGTACGAGCAGTACTTC.

The V and J genes are TRBV27 and TRBJ2-3; 10 nucleotides agree with TRBD2. CDR3 length equals 18 residues. The germline V gene encodes CDR1 MNHEY and CDR2 SMNVEV (reference sequence). Germline trimming cut 3 bases from V and 3 bases from J; bases unmatched to any gene: 12. Here the CDR3 DNA reads TGTGCCAGCAGTTTTTTGTTCTCCACTAGCGGGGAGACAGATACGCAGTATTTT. This encodes CASSFLFSTSGETDTQYF.

The chain couples TRBV27 to TRBJ2-1, with TRBD2 identical over 8 bases. Germline CDR1 MNHEY, CDR2 SMNVEV (reference sequence). The CDR3 extends over 14 amino acids. Losses at the gene ends were 6 bases for V and 0 bases for J; bases not matched to a gene: 1. The CDR3 protein is CASRSGSSYNEQFF. The CDR3 DNA reads TGTGCCAGCAGAAGCGGGAGCTCCTACAATGAGCAGTTCTTC.

The chain recombines TRBV3-1 (or the pseudogene TRBV3-2) with TRBJ2-7, with 8 bases that match TRBD2. The CDR3 is 14 residues long. Trimming cost V 6 bases and J 5 bases; bases outside gene matches: 9. Germline CDR1 LGHDT, CDR2 YNNKEL (reference sequence). CDR3 in amino acids: CASSGWAGGHEQYF. Here the CDR3 DNA reads TGTGCCAGCAGTGGTTGGGCGGGAGGCCACGAGCAGTACTTC.

This chain links TRBV5-4 with TRBJ2-1, with D tentatively TRBD2 (5 bases). Germline values: CDR1 SGHNT, CDR2 YYREEE (reference sequence). This CDR3 contains 15 residues. V lost 4 bases, J lost 7 bases, and 18 bases lay in between. CDR3 sequence (DNA): TGTGCCAGCAGCGCCCGACTTGGAGGCGGGAATGAGCAGTTCTTC. Amino acid sequence: CASSARLGGGNEQFF. Full variable domain (rest looked up from reference TRBV5-4 and TRBJ2-1): ETGVTQSPTHLIKTRGQQVTLRCSSQSGHNTVSWYQQALGQGPQFIFQYYREEENGRGNFPPRFSGLQFPNYSSELNVNALELDDSALYLCASSARLGGGNEQFFGPGTRLTVL.

In this sample, this clone turned up a few times. The DNA for the CDR3 is TGTGCCAGTAGTATCTCTCAGGGGGCGCGTGAGCAGTACTTC. Translation gives CASSISQGAREQYF. The J gene is TRBJ2-7, the V gene TRBV19, with 8 nucleotides matching TRBD1. Germline values: CDR1 LNHDA, CDR2 SQIVND (reference sequence). Trimming cost V 3 bases and J 7 bases; bases outside gene matches: 8. The CDR3 is made up of 14 amino acids.

This clone was seen just once. V usage is TRBV6-5 and J usage is TRBJ1-1; a weak D match, TRBD1 (5 bases). The germline CDR1 and CDR2 sequences are MNHEY and SVGAGI. V lost 0 bases, J lost 6 bases, and 11 bases lay in between. The CDR3 length is 14 residues. The CDR3 region is CASSYSGVSAEAFF. For the CDR3, the DNA is TGTGCCAGCAGTTACTCAGGGGTATCGGCTGAAGCTTTCTTT.

The chain links TRBV5-1 to TRBJ2-1; 7 bases match TRBD1. The V segment lost 0 bases and the J segment 6 bases; nucleotides outside the gene matches: 6. In germline, CDR1 is SGHRS, CDR2 YFSETQ. CDR3 length equals 15 residues. This chain's CDR3 is CASSLDGTAFNEQFF. The CDR3 DNA follows: TGCGCCAGCAGCTTGGATGGGACAGCCTTCAATGAGCAGTTCTTC.

V gene TRBV6-5 combines with J gene TRBJ2-3; TRBD1 agrees at 8 bases. The CDR3 loop spans 15 amino acids. Looked up from germline, CDR1 is MNHEY and CDR2 is SVGAGI. Trimming took 11 bases from V and 2 from J; bases not matched to a gene: 12. The CDR3 reads CAVLRGLQSTDTQYF. The CDR3 DNA follows: TGTGCCGTCCTCAGGGGGCTTCAGTCCACAGATACGCAGTATTTT.

The rearrangement joins TRBV9 to TRBJ2-7; tentatively, D is TRBD1 (6 bases). The CDR3 loop spans 13 amino acids. Germline V gene data show CDR1 as SGDLS and CDR2 as YYNGEE. V dropped 0 bases and J dropped 6 bases, with 10 bases sitting between them. The CDR3 region is CASSVGTVSEQYF. DNA for the CDR3: TGTGCCAGCAGCGTAGGGACAGTAAGCGAGCAGTACTTC. The full variable domain, with the rest looked up from reference TRBV9 and TRBJ2-7, is DSGVTQTPKHLITATGQRVTLRCSPRSGDLSVYWYQQSLDQGLQFLIQYYNGEERAKGNILERFSAQQFPDLHSELNLSSLELGDSALYFCASSVGTVSEQYFGPGTRLTVT.

The chain employs TRBV3-1 (or the pseudogene TRBV3-2) and TRBJ1-2; no reliable D call. V gave up 5 bases and J gave up 6 bases, with 13 bases separating them. Germline lookup yields CDR1 LGHDT and CDR2 YNNKEL (reference sequence). This CDR3 region has 13 residues. CDR3 nucleotides: TGTGCCAGCAGCACCGACATGACGGATGGCTACACCTTC. Its translation is CASSTDMTDGYTF.